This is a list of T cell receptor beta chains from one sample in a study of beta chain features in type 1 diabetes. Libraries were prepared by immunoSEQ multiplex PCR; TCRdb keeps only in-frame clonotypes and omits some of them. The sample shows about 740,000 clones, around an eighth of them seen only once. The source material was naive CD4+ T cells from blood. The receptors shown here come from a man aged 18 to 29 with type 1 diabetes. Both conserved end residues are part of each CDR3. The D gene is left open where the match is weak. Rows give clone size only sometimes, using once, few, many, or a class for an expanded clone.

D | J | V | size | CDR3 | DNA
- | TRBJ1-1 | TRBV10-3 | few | CAIRPDRNTEAFF | TGTGCCATCAGGCCGGACAGGAACACTGAAGCTTTCTTT
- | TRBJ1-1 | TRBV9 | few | CASSVPNTEAFF | TGTGCCAGCAGCGTGCCGAACACTGAAGCTTTCTTT
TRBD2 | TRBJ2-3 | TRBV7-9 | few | CASSPPSGGALTDTQYF | TGTGCCAGCAGCCCGCCTAGCGGGGGGGCACTAACAGATACGCAGTATTTT
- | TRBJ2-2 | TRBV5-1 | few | CASSLGTENTGELFF | TGCGCCAGCAGCTTGGGGACGGAGAACACCGGGGAGCTGTTTTTT
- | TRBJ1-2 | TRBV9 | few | CASSTRTEAAKGYTF | TGTGCCAGCAGCACCCGGACAGAAGCTGCTAAAGGCTACACCTTC
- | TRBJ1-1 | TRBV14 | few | CASSQQGNTEAFF | TGTGCCAGCAGCCAACAGGGGAACACTGAAGCTTTCTTT
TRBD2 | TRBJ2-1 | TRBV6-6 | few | CASSNSGARNEQFF | TGTGCCAGCAGTAATAGCGGGGCGCGAAATGAGCAGTTCTTC
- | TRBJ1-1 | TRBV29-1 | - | CSVEDQQDTEAFF | TGCAGCGTTGAAGATCAACAGGACACTGAAGCTTTCTTT
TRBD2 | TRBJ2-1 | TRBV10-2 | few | CASSDAGTSGYNEQFF | TGCGCCAGCAGTGACGCCGGGACTAGCGGGTACAATGAGCAGTTCTTC
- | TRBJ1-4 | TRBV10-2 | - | CASTPRTGGLFF | TGCGCCAGCACCCCGAGGACTGGAGGACTGTTTTTT
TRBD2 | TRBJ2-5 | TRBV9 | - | CASSVAGGLQETQYF | TGTGCCAGCAGCGTAGCGGGGGGGCTCCAAGAGACCCAGTACTTC
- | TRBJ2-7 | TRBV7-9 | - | CASSLVGAIYEQYF | TGTGCCAGCAGCTTAGTAGGGGCAATCTACGAGCAGTACTTC
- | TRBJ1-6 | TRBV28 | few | CASSTLPPVHF | TGTGCCAGCAGCACCCTTCCCCCCGTGCACTTT
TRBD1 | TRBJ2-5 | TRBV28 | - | CASSLPPDRVLETQYF | TGTGCCAGCAGTTTACCCCCGGACAGGGTACTAGAGACCCAGTACTTC
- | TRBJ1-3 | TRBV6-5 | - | CASSAGQSGNTIYF | TGTGCCAGCAGTGCTGGACAGTCTGGAAACACCATATATTTT
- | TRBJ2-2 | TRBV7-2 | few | CASTPRGNTGELFF | TGTGCCAGCACCCCCCGGGGGAACACCGGGGAGCTGTTTTTT
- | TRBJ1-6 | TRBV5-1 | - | CASSRGDNSPLHF | TGCGCCAGCTCCAGGGGTGACAATTCACCCCTCCACTTT
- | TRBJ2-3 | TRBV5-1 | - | CASSLRSASDTQYF | TGCGCCAGCAGCCTTAGGTCTGCATCAGATACGCAGTATTTT
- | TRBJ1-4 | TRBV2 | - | CASSDPGATNEKLFF | TGTGCCAGCAGTGACCCCGGGGCTACTAATGAAAAACTGTTTTTT
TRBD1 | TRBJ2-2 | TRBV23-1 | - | CASSHTTGTGNTGELFF | TGCGCCAGCAGTCATACCACCGGGACAGGGAACACCGGGGAGCTGTTTTTT
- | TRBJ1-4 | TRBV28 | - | CASSSREGRGGLELFF | TGTGCCAGCAGTTCCCGCGAAGGCAGGGGAGGTCTGGAACTGTTTTTT
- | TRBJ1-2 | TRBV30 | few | CAWSVRGPYGYTF | TGTGCCTGGAGTGTACGGGGGCCCTATGGCTACACCTTC
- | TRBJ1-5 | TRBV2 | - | CASSVQENSNQPQHF | TGTGCCAGCAGTGTACAGGAAAATAGCAATCAGCCCCAGCATTTT
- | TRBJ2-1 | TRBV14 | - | CASSLEQYNEQFF | TGTGCCAGCAGCCTAGAACAGTACAATGAGCAGTTCTTC
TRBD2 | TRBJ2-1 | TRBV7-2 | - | CASSLVAGGENEQFF | TGTGCCAGCAGCTTAGTTGCCGGGGGGGAGAATGAGCAGTTCTTC
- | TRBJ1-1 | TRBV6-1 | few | CASSETKLEAFF | TGTGCCAGCAGCGAAACAAAGCTTGAAGCTTTCTTT